The 3 T cell receptor beta chains below come from one sample, sequenced in a study of shared clonotypes between healthy human individuals. Sequencing was performed with immunoSEQ multiplex PCR; in TCRdb, only in-frame clones are kept and a portion is missing. The sample holds some 740,000 clones, 92% seen once. CD45RO-negative CD8 cells positively selected for CCR7 made up the naive population, which excluded terminally differentiated effector memory CD45RA+ cells. The sequencing input was naive CD8+ T cells sorted from blood. Source of these receptors: a man under 40 in good health.

The chain recombines TRBV27 with TRBJ1-5; 11 bases agree with TRBD1. Trimming at V came to 6 bases and at J to 6 bases, leaving 4 bases not matched to a gene. There are 14 residues in the CDR3. Germline-derived CDR1 and CDR2 are MNHEY and SMNVEV (reference sequence). This CDR3 is CASSSGTGGQPQHF. The CDR3 bases are TGTGCCAGCAGCTCCGGGACAGGGGGTCAGCCCCAGCATTTT.

The chain links TRBV5-5 to TRBJ1-1; 7 bases agree with TRBD1. V lost 0 bases and J lost 2; bases outside the gene matches: 7. This CDR3 is 16 amino acids long. Germline V lookup: CDR1 SGHKS, CDR2 YYEKEE (reference sequence). The DNA of the CDR3 is TGTGCCAGCAGCTTGGCCGGGACAGAAACTAACACTGAAGCTTTCTTT. Translated, it gives CASSLAGTETNTEAFF.

This chain connects TRBV7-9 to TRBJ1-1; the match to TRBD1 covers 7 bases. The CDR3 consists of 17 residues. CDR1 is SEHNR and CDR2 is FQNEAQ in the germline V gene (reference sequence). V lost 3 bases and J lost 3; bases outside the gene matches: 13. The CDR3 sequence: CASSFTGQDPRDTEAFF. The CDR3 nucleotides read TGTGCCAGCAGCTTCACCGGACAGGACCCCCGTGACACTGAAGCTTTCTTT.